A single sample is the source of the 18 T cell receptor beta chains below, sequenced in a study of CD8+ T cells in alopecia areata. RNA, once extracted, was reverse transcribed into cDNA for use as the sequencing template. Profiling relied on immunoSEQ multiplex PCR, and the TCRdb table lists in-frame clones only, not all of them. Seen here are under 15,000 clones, roughly 55% observed once, and the top ten hold 20% to 25%. Peripheral blood and lesional scalp punch biopsies came from alopecia areata patients. The sequencing sample was made of skin. The receptors stem from a human donor with alopecia areata.

This clone was counted between two and nine times. The V call is TRBV6-5, the J call TRBJ2-1, with a possible D match to TRBD2 (5 bases). V dropped 5 bases and J dropped 0 bases, with 8 bases sitting between them. Germline CDR1 MNHEY, CDR2 SVGAGI. CDR3 length: 14 residues. As DNA, the CDR3 is TGTGCCAGCAGTCCTGGGAGCTCCTACAATGAGCAGTTCTTC. It is translated as CASSPGSSYNEQFF.

In the case of this clone: The germline gene is not matched at one end of the junction; a read error may be the cause. The same CDR3 also results from other DNA sequences found in this sample. The chain links TRBV4-1 to TRBJ2-5, with D unclear. Looked up from germline, CDR1 is MGHRA and CDR2 is YSYEKL. The CDR3 is 15 amino acids. The CDR3 coding sequence is TGTGCCAGCAGCCCCGGCAGAAGGCCGGAGGAGACCCAGTACTTC. Residues: CASSPGRRPEETQYF.

J is TRBJ2-1 and V is TRBV12-5; D not resolved. CDR1 is LGHNT and CDR2 is FRNRAP in the germline V gene. The CDR3 is 13 residues long. V lost 0 bases and J lost 10, with 10 bases in between. The CDR3 region has the DNA TGTGCTAGTGGTTTGGTGACTGCCGGAGAGCAGTTCTTC. It encodes CASGLVTAGEQFF.

The CDR3: CASSLGTAKNIQYF. CDR3 in DNA: TGTGCCAGCAGCTTGGGGACAGCTAAAAACATTCAGTACTTC. This chain joins TRBV7-9 and TRBJ2-4; TRBD1 matches at 7 bases. In germline, CDR1 is SEHNR, CDR2 FQNEAQ (reference sequence). There are 14 residues in the CDR3. V was pared by 3 bases and J by 4 bases, with 3 bases of the junction left unmatched. Filled out from reference TRBV7-9 and TRBJ2-4, the complete variable domain reads DTGVSQNPRHKITKRGQNVTFRCDPISEHNRLYWYRQTLGQGPEFLTYFQNEAQLEKSRLLSDRFSAERPKGSFSTLEIQRTEQGDSAMYLCASSLGTAKNIQYFGAGTRLSVL.

The chain couples TRBV10-3 to TRBJ2-3; no firm D call. The ends were cut back, 3 bases at V and 4 bases at J, with 14 bases in the middle. This CDR3 contains 15 residues. The germline gives CDR1 ENHRY, CDR2 SYGVKD. This chain's CDR3 is CAISEGPGGPDTQYF. As DNA, the CDR3 is TGTGCCATCAGTGAAGGGCCGGGCGGCCCAGATACGCAGTATTTT.

This clone has more than one count but fewer than ten. The chain couples TRBV27 to TRBJ1-5; no reliable D call. CDR3 length: 16 residues. The germline V and J ends were trimmed by 0 bases and 0 bases, with 9 bases remaining between them. Per germline, CDR1 MNHEY and CDR2 SMNVEV (reference sequence). CDR3 region: CASSLSNRNSNQPQHF. DNA for the CDR3: TGTGCCAGCAGTTTATCGAATCGAAATAGCAATCAGCCCCAGCATTTT.

The chain joins TRBV25-1 to TRBJ1-3; tentative D call: TRBD1 (6 bases). Trimming cost V 3 bases and J 2 bases, with 14 bases left between them. The CDR3 extends over 16 amino acids. CDR1 is MGHDK and CDR2 is SYGVNS in the germline V gene. This CDR3 is CASSDLRGHTGNTIYF. CDR3 coding DNA: TGTGCCAGCAGTGACCTCAGGGGACACACTGGAAACACCATATATTTT.

This clone was counted a single time. CDR3 protein: CAWSGPREQFF. The CDR3, as DNA: TGTGCCTGGAGTGGACCTAGGGAGCAGTTCTTC. The rearrangement uses TRBV30 and TRBJ2-1; D gene uncertain. V gave up 1 base and J gave up 10 bases, with 8 bases separating them. The length of the CDR3 is 11 residues. The V gene's germline CDR1 is GTSNPN and CDR2 SVGIG (reference sequence).

The chain links TRBV19 to TRBJ2-7; 9 positions match TRBD2. V shed 4 bases, J shed 3 bases, and the junction held 10 bases outside the gene matches. This CDR3 is built from 16 residues. Germline V gene lookup returns CDR1 LNHDA and CDR2 SQIVND (reference sequence). The CDR3 coding sequence is TGTGCCAGTAGTACGCGGACTAGCGCGGGTGTCTACGAGCAGTACTTC. Its translation: CASSTRTSAGVYEQYF. The full variable domain, its missing parts supplied by reference TRBV19 and TRBJ2-7, is DGGITQSPKYLFRKEGQNVTLSCEQNLNHDAMYWYRQDPGQGLRLIYYSQIVNDFQKGDIAEGYSVSREKKESFPLTVTSAQKNPTAFYLCASSTRTSAGVYEQYFGPGTRLTVT.

The chain employs TRBV6-5 and TRBJ2-1; D unclear. Germline V CDR1 and CDR2: MNHEY, SVGAGI. Trimming pared 8 bases from V and 7 bases from J, leaving 18 bases between. The CDR3 has 14 residues. This CDR3 reads CASSMTGLSNEQFF. CDR3 coding DNA: TGTGCCAGCTCGATGACTGGTCTCTCAAATGAGCAGTTCTTC.

V gene TRBV11-3 combines with J gene TRBJ2-5, with TRBD1 as a possible D gene (6 bases). This CDR3 region has 14 residues. Germline loops: CDR1 SGHNT, CDR2 YENEEA. The V end lost 3 bases, the J end lost 4 bases, and 12 bases lay between the germline ends. In nucleotides, the CDR3 is TGTGCCAGCAGCTTCGGACAGCGCCCAGAGACCCAGTACTTC. Amino acids: CASSFGQRPETQYF.

The rearrangement uses TRBV5-6 and TRBJ2-1, with TRBD1 identical over 8 bases. In germline, CDR1 is SGHDT, CDR2 YYEEEE. The ends lost 0 bases at V and 9 bases at J; junction bases unmatched: 11. CDR3 size: 16 residues. The CDR3 protein is CASSLASDRGWSEQFF. Here the CDR3 DNA reads TGTGCCAGCAGCTTGGCCAGTGACAGGGGCTGGAGTGAGCAGTTCTTC.

This sequence joins TRBV5-1 and TRBJ2-7; 7 bases line up with TRBD1. Trimming at V came to 4 bases and at J to 2 bases, leaving 9 bases not matched to a gene. The V gene's germline CDR1 is SGHRS and CDR2 YFSETQ. CDR3 length: 15 residues. In nucleotides, the CDR3 is TGCGCCAGCAGCACGTCGCAGGGGGTGGCCTACGAGCAGTACTTC. As protein: CASSTSQGVAYEQYF.

This clone appeared a few times. The genes are TRBV27 and TRBJ2-5; 9 bases are a match to TRBD1. Germline V gene sequence: CDR1 MNHEY, CDR2 SMNVEV (reference sequence). V was pared by 6 bases and J by 0 bases, with 5 bases of the junction left unmatched. The CDR3 consists of 15 residues. The CDR3 loop reads CASRPGQGNQETQYF. CDR3 nucleotides: TGTGCCAGCAGACCCGGACAGGGGAACCAAGAGACCCAGTACTTC.

The J gene is TRBJ2-3, the V gene TRBV28; 12 positions match TRBD2. This CDR3 comprises 16 residues. Germline V gene data show CDR1 as MDHEN and CDR2 as SYDVKM. V shed 3 bases, J shed 6 bases, and the junction held 7 bases outside the gene matches. The CDR3 loop is CASSFSSGRASDTQYF. DNA of the CDR3: TGTGCCAGCAGTTTTTCTAGCGGGAGGGCCTCGGATACGCAGTATTTT.

The chain has TRBV7-9 and TRBJ2-7, with D perhaps matching TRBD2 (6 bases). The CDR3 spans 14 residues. Germline V lookup: CDR1 SEHNR, CDR2 FQNEAQ (reference sequence). Trimming pared 3 bases from V and 2 bases from J, leaving 11 bases between. The CDR3 sequence: CASSFRDLTYEQYF. CDR3 DNA: TGTGCCAGCAGCTTCCGGGACTTAACCTACGAGCAGTACTTC.

Of note for this clone: The same CDR3 also results from other DNA sequences found in this sample. V usage is TRBV23-1 and J usage is TRBJ2-7, with D possibly matching TRBD2 (5 bases). TRBV23-1 has ORF status, its function being uncertain. V was shortened by 4 bases and J by 7 bases, with 17 bases between the two germline ends. The CDR3 contains 14 residues. The DNA for the CDR3 is TGCGCCAGCAGTCTCGGGCTAGCCCTTTATGAGCAGTACTTC. Residues: CASSLGLALYEQYF.

Only a few counts were recorded for this clone. The chain couples TRBV15 to TRBJ1-4; 8 bases align to TRBD1. This CDR3 comprises 13 residues. The germline V gene encodes CDR1 LNHNV and CDR2 YYDKDF (reference sequence). V lost 5 bases to trimming and J lost 8 bases; unmatched junction nucleotides: 4. CDR3 bases: TGTGCCACCAGCGGGAGACAGGGGGAAAAACTGTTTTTT. This encodes CATSGRQGEKLFF. The full variable domain, in which reference TRBV15 and TRBJ1-4 provide the parts outside the CDR3, is DAMVIQNPRYQVTQFGKPVTLSCSQTLNHNVMYWYQQKSSQAPKLLFHYYDKDFNNEADTPDNFQSRRPNTSFCFLDIRSPGLGDTAMYLCATSGRQGEKLFFGSGTQLSVL.